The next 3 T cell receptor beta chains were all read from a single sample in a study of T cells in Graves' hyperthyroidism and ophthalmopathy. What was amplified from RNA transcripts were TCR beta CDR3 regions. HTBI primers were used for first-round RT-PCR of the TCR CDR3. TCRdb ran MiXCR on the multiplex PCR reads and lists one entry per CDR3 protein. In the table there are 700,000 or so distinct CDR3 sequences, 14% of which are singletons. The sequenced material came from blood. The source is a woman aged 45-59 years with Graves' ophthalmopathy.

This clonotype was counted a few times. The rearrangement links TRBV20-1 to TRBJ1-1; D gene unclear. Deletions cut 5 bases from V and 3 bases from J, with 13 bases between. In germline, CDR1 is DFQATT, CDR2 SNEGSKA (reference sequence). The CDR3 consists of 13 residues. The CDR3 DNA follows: TGCAGTGCTGGAATCGATAGACACACTGAAGCTTTCTTT. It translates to CSAGIDRHTEAFF.

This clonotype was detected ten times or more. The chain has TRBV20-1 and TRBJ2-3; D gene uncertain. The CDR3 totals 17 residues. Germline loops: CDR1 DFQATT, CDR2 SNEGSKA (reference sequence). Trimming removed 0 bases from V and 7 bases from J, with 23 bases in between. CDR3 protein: CSARDRSVDGPGHTQYF. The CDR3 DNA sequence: TGCAGTGCTAGAGATCGGAGTGTGGACGGCCCCGGTCATACGCAGTATTTT.

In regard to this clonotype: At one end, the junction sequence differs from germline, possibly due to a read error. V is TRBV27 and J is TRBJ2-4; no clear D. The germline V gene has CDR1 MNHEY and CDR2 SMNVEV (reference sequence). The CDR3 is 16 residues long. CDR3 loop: CASGFLIPIAKNIQYF. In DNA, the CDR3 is TGTGCCAGCGGTTTTCTTATCCCCATAGCCAAAAACATTCAGTACTTC.